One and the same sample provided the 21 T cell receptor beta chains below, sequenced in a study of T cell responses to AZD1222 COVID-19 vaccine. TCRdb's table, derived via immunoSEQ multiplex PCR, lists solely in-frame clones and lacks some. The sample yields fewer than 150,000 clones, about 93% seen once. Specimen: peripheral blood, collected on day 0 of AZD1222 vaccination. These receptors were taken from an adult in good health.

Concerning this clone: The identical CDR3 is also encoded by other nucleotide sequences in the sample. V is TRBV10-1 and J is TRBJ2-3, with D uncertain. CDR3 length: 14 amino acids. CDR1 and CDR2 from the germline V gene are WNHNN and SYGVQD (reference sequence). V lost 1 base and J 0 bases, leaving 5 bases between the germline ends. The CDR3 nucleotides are TGCGCCAGCAGTGAGTTGGATAGCACAGATACGCAGTATTTT. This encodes CASSELDSTDTQYF.

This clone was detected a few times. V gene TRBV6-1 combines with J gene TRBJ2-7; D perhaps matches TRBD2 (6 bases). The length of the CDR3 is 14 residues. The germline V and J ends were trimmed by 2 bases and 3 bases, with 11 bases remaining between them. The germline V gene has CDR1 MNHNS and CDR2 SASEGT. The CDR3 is CASSEWGVGYEQYF. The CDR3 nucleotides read TGTGCCAGCAGTGAATGGGGGGTCGGCTACGAGCAGTACTTC.

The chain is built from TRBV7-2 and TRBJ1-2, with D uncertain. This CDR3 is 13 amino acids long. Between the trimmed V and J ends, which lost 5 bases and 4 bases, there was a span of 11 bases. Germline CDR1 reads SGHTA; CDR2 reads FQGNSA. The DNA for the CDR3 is TGTGCCAGCAGCCAGACCCAGGCCTATGGCTACACCTTC. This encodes CASSQTQAYGYTF.

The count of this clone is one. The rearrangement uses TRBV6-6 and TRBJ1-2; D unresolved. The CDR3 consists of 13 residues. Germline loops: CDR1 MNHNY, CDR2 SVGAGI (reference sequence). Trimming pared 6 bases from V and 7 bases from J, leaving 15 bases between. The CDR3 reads CASSPQVKSGYTF. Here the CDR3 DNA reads TGTGCCAGCAGCCCGCAGGTTAAAAGTGGCTACACCTTC.

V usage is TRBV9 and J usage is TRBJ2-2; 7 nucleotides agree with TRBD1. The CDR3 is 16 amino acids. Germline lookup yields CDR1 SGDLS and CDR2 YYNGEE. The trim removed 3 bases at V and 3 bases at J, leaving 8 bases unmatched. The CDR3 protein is CASSGREGAHTGELFF. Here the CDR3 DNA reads TGTGCCAGCAGCGGCCGCGAGGGGGCGCACACCGGGGAGCTGTTTTTT.

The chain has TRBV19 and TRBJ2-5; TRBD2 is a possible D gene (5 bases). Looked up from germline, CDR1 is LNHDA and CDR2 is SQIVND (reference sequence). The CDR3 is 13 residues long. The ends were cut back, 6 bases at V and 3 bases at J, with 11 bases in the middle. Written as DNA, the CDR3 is TGTGCCAGTAGGTCGGTGACTAAAGAGACCCAGTACTTC. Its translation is CASRSVTKETQYF.

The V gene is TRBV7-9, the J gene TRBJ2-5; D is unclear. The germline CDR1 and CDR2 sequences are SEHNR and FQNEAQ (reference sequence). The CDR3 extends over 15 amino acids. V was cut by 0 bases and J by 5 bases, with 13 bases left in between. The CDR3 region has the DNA TGTGCCAGCAGCTTAGCGGCTAGGGCTGGCGAGACCCAGTACTTC. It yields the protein CASSLAARAGETQYF.

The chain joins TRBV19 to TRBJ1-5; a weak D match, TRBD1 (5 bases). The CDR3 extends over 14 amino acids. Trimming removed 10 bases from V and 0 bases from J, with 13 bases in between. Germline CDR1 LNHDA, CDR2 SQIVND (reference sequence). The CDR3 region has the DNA TGTGCCACTTCCAGGGTAGATAGCAATCAGCCCCAGCATTTT. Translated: CATSRVDSNQPQHF.

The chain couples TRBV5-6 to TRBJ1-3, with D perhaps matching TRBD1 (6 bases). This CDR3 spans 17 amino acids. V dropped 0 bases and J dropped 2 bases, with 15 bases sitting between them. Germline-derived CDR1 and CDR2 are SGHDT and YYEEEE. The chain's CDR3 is CASSLAPSGAAGNTIYF. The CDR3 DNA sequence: TGTGCCAGCAGCTTGGCCCCCTCAGGGGCAGCTGGAAACACCATATATTTT.

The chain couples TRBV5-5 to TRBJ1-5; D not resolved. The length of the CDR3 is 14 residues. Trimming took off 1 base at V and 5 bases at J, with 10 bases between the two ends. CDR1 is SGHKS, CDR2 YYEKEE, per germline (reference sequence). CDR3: CASSLIGGDQPQHF. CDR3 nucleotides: TGTGCCAGCAGCTTGATCGGTGGGGATCAGCCCCAGCATTTT.

The CDR3 DNA reads TGCGCCAGCAGTGGGGGGGCGCATCAGCCCCAGCATTTT. Residues: CASSGGAHQPQHF. The V and J genes are TRBV10-2 and TRBJ1-5; possible D gene TRBD1, 6 bases. V was clipped by 4 bases and J by 5 bases, with 9 bases between them. The CDR3 loop spans 13 amino acids. The germline gives CDR1 WSHSY, CDR2 SAAADI.

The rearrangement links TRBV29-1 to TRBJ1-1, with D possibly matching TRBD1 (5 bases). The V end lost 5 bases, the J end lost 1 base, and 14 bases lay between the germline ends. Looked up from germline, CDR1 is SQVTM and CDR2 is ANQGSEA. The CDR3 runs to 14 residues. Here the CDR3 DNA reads TGCAGCGTTTACGCAGTTGGGGCGAACACTGAAGCTTTCTTT. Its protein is CSVYAVGANTEAFF.

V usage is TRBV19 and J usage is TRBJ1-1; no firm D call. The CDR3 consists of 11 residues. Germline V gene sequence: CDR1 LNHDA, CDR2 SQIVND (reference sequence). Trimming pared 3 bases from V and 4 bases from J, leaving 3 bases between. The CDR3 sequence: CASSIFTEAFF. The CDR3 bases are TGTGCCAGTAGTATTTTCACTGAAGCTTTCTTT.

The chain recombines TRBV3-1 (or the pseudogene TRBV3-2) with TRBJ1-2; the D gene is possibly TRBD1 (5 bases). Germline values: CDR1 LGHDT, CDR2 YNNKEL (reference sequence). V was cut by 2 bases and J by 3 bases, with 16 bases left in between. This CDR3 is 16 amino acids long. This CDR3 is CASSQSPAGKYYGYTF. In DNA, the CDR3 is TGTGCCAGCAGCCAATCCCCGGCAGGGAAATACTATGGCTACACCTTC.

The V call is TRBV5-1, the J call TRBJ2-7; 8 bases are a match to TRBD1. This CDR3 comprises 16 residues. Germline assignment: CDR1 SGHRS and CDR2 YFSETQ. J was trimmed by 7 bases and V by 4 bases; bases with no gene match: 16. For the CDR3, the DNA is TGCGCCAGCAGCGGGACCCAACGACAGGGGCTGGGGGAGCAGTACTTC. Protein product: CASSGTQRQGLGEQYF.

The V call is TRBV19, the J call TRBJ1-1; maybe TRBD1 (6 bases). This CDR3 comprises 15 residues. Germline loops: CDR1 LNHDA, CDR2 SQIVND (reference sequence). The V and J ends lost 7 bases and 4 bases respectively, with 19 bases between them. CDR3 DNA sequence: TGTGCCAGTACCAATCTGGGGGGGCGAATCACTGAAGCTTTCTTT. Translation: CASTNLGGRITEAFF.

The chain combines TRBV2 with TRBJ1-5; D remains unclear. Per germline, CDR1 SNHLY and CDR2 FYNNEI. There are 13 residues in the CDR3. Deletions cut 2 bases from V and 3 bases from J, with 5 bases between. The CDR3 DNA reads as TGTGCCAGCAGTGAAAATCCCAATCAGCCCCAGCATTTT. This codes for CASSENPNQPQHF.

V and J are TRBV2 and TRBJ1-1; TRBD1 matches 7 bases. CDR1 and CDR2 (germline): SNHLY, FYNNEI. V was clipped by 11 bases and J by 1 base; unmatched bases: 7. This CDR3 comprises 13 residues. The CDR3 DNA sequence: TGTGCCTCCATGGGGACAGCGAACACTGAAGCTTTCTTT. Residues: CASMGTANTEAFF.

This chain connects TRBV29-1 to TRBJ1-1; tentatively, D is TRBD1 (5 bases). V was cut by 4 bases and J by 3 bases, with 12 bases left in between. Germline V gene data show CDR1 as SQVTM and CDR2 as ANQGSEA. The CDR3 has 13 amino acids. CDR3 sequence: CSVVGVGYTEAFF. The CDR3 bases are TGCAGCGTTGTAGGGGTTGGGTACACTGAAGCTTTCTTT.

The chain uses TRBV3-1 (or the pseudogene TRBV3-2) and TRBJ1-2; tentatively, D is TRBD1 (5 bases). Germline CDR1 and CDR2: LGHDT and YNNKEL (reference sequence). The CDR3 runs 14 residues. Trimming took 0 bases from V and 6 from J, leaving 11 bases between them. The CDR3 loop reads CASSQEQGLDGYTF. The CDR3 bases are TGTGCCAGCAGCCAAGAGCAGGGATTGGATGGCTACACCTTC.

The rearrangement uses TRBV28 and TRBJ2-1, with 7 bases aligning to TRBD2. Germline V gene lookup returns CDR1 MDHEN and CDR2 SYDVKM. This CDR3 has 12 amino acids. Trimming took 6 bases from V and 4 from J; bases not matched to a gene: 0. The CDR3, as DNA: TGTGCCAGCAGGGGGGGGTACAATGAGCAGTTCTTC. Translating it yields CASRGGYNEQFF.